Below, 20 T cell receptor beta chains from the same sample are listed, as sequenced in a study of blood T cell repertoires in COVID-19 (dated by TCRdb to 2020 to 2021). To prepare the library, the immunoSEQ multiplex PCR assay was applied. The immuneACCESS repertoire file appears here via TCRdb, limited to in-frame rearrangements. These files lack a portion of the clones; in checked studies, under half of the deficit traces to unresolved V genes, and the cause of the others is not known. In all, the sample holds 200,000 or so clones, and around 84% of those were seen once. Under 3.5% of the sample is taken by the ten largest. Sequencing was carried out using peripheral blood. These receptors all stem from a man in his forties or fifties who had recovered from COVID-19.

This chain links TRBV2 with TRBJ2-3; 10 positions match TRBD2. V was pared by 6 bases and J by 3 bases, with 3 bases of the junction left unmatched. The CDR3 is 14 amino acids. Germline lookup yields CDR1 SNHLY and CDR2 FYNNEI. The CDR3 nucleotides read TGTGCCAGCAGCGTAGCGGGAGGTACAGATACGCAGTATTTT. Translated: CASSVAGGTDTQYF.

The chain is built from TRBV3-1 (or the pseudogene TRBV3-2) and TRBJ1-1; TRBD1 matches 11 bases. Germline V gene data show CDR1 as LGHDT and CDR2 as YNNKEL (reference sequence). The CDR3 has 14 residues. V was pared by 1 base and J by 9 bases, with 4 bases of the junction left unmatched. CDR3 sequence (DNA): TGTGCCAGCAGCCAAGTGGACAGGGGGCCCCAAGCTTTCTTT. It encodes CASSQVDRGPQAFF.

The CDR3 nucleotides read TGTGCCAGCAGTTACTCACAGGCGAACACCGGGGAGCTGTTTTTT. It codes for CASSYSQANTGELFF. The chain uses TRBV6-5 and TRBJ2-2, with a weak D call TRBD1 (5 bases). The ends were cut back, 0 bases at V and 0 bases at J, with 5 bases in the middle. Germline values: CDR1 MNHEY, CDR2 SVGAGI. The CDR3 is 15 residues long.

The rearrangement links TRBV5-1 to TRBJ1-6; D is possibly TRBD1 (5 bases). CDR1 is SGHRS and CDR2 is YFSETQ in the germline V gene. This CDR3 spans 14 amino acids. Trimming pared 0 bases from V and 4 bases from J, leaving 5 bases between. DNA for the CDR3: TGCGCCAGCAGCTTGGGACAGTATAATTCACCCCTCCACTTT. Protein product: CASSLGQYNSPLHF.

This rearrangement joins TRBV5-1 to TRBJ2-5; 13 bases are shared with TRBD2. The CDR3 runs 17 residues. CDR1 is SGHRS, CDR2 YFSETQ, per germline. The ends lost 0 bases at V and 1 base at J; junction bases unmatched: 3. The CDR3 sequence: CASSLAGTSGIQETQYF. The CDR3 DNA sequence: TGCGCCAGCAGCTTGGCCGGGACTAGCGGGATCCAAGAGACCCAGTACTTC. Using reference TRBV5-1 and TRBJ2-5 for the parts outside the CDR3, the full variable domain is KAGVTQTPRYLIKTRGQQVTLSCSPISGHRSVSWYQQTPGQGLQFLFEYFSETQRNKGNFPGRFSGRQFSNSRSEMNVSTLELGDSALYLCASSLAGTSGIQETQYFGPGTRLLVL.

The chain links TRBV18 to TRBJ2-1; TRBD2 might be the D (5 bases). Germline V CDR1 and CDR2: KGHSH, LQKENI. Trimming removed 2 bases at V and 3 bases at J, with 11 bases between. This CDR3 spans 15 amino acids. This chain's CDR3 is CASSPISLVYNEQFF. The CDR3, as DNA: TGTGCCAGCTCACCAATTTCACTAGTCTACAATGAGCAGTTCTTC.

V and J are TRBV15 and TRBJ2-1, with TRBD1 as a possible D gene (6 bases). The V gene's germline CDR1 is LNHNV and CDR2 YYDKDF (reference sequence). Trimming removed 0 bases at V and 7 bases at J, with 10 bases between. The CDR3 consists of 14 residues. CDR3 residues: CATSRDSQGNEQFF. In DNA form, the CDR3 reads TGTGCCACCAGCAGAGATTCGCAGGGGAATGAGCAGTTCTTC.

Here the CDR3 reads CASSSPGLAGDTNEQFF. CDR3 DNA sequence: TGTGCCAGCAGCTCACCGGGACTAGCGGGAGATACAAATGAGCAGTTCTTC. This chain connects TRBV11-3 to TRBJ2-1, with 14 bases identical to TRBD2. Germline CDR1 is SGHNT and CDR2 is YENEEA. The CDR3 totals 17 residues. V shed 4 bases, J shed 7 bases, and the junction held 9 bases outside the gene matches. The whole variable domain, remainder taken from reference TRBV11-3 and TRBJ2-1, is EAGVVQSPRYKIIEKKQPVAFWCNPISGHNTLYWYLQNLGQGPELLIRYENEEAVDDSQLPKDRFSAERLKGVDSTLKIQPAELGDSAVYLCASSSPGLAGDTNEQFFGPGTRLTVL.

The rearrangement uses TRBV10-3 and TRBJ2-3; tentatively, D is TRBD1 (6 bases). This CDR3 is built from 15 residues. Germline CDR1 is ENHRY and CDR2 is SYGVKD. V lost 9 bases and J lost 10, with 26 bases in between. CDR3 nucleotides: TGTGCCATTAGGACCGGGGAAAACAGGGCAGAGGCGCAGTATTTT. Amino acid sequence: CAIRTGENRAEAQYF.

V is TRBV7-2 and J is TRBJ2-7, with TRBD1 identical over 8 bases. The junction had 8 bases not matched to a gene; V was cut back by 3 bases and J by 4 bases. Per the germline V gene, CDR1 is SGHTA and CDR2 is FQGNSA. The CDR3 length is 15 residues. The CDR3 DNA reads TGTGCCAGCAGCTTTGTCACAGGGGGGCAGTACGAGCAGTACTTC. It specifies CASSFVTGGQYEQYF.

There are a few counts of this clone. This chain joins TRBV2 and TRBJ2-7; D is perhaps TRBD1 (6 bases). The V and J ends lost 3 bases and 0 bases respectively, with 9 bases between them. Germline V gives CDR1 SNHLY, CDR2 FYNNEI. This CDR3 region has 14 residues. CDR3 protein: CASSDRGDSYEQYF. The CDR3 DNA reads TGTGCCAGCAGTGACAGGGGAGACTCCTACGAGCAGTACTTC.

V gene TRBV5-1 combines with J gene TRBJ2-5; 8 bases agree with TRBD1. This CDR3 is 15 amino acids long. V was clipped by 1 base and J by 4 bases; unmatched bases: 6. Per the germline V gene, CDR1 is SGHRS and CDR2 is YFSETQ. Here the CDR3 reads CASSLLTGVGETQYF. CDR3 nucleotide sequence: TGCGCCAGCAGCTTGTTGACAGGGGTCGGAGAGACCCAGTACTTC.

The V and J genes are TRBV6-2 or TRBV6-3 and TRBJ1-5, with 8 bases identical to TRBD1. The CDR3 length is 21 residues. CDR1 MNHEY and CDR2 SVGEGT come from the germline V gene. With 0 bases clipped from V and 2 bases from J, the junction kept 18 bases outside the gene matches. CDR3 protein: CASSYSMAGGGGLAGNQPQHF. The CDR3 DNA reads TGTGCCAGCAGTTACTCGATGGCAGGGGGCGGGGGACTCGCTGGCAATCAGCCCCAGCATTTT.

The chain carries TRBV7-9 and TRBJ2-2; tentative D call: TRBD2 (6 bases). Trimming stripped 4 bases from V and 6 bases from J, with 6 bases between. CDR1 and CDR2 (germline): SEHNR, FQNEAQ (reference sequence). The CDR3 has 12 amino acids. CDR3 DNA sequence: TGTGCCAGCAGCTGGGGGGCCGGGGAGCTGTTTTTT. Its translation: CASSWGAGELFF.

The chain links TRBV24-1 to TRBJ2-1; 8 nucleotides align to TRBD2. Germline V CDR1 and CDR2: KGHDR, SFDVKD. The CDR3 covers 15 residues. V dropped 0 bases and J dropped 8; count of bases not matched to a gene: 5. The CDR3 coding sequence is TGTGCCACCAGTGATTTGATGTCGGGAGGGCATGAGCAGTTCTTC. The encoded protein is CATSDLMSGGHEQFF.

CDR3 sequence: CAIAFGSTTDTQYF. CDR3 in DNA: TGTGCCATCGCGTTCGGGAGTACTACAGATACGCAGTATTTT. V is TRBV7-2 and J is TRBJ2-3; a possible D gene is TRBD2 (6 bases). Germline assignment: CDR1 SGHTA and CDR2 FQGNSA. CDR3 length: 14 amino acids. Deletions cut 10 bases from V and 3 bases from J, with 17 bases between.

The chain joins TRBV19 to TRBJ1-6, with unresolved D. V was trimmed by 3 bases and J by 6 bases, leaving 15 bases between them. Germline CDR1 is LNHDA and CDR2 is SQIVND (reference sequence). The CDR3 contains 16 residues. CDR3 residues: CASSILPRRINSPLHF. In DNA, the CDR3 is TGTGCCAGTAGTATCTTGCCAAGGAGGATTAATTCACCCCTCCACTTT.

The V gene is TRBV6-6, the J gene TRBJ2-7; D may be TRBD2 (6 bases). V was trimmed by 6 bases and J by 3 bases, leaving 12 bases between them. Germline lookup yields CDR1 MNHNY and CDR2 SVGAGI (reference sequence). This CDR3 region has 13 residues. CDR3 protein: CASREGTLYEQYF. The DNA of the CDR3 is TGTGCCAGCAGGGAGGGGACGCTCTACGAGCAGTACTTC.

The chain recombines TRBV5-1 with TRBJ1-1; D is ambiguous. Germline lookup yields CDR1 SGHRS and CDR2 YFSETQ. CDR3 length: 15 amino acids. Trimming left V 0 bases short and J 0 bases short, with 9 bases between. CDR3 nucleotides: TGCGCCAGCAGCTTGGTGGGGAGTTTGAACACTGAAGCTTTCTTT. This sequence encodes CASSLVGSLNTEAFF. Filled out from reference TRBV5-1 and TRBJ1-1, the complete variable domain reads KAGVTQTPRYLIKTRGQQVTLSCSPISGHRSVSWYQQTPGQGLQFLFEYFSETQRNKGNFPGRFSGRQFSNSRSEMNVSTLELGDSALYLCASSLVGSLNTEAFFGQGTRLTVV.

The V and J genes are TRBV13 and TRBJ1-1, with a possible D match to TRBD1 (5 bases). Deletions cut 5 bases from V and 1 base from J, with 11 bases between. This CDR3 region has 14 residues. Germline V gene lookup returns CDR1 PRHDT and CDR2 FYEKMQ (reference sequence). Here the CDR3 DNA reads TGTGCCAGCAGCCCACGGGGGTGGAACACTGAAGCTTTCTTT. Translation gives CASSPRGWNTEAFF. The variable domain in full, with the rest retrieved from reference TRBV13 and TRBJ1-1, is AAGVIQSPRHLIKEKRETATLKCYPIPRHDTVYWYQQGPGQDPQFLISFYEKMQSDKGSIPDRFSAQQFSDYHSELNMSSLELGDSALYFCASSPRGWNTEAFFGQGTRLTVV.